A selection of T cell receptor beta chains follows, all from one sample in a study of blood T cells in healthy people across ages. TCRdb reanalysed the 5' RACE reads using MiXCR and keeps one entry per CDR3 protein. Of approximately 850,000 distinct CDR3 sequences listed, about 62% are singletons. What was sequenced was blood. The receptors stem from a man aged 30 to 39 in good health. The CDR3 runs from the conserved cysteine through the conserved F or W. A D gene is named only where the DNA matches it firmly. Size is stated for part of the rows, as once, few or many counts, or as a class when the clone is expanded.

cdr3_aa: CASRYRAYGYTF
cdr3_nt: TGTGCCAGCAGATACAGGGCGTATGGCTACACCTTC
d_call: NA
clone_size: NA
v_call: TRBV12-3/TRBV12-4
j_call: TRBJ1-2

cdr3_aa: CSARAPGGGNQPQHF
cdr3_nt: TGCAGTGCTAGAGCACCGGGTGGCGGCAATCAGCCCCAGCATTTT
d_call: NA
clone_size: NA
v_call: TRBV20-1
j_call: TRBJ1-5

cdr3_aa: CASSLAVSTDTQYF
cdr3_nt: TGTGCCAGCAGCTTGGCGGTTAGCACAGATACGCAGTATTTT
d_call: NA
clone_size: NA
v_call: TRBV7-2
j_call: TRBJ2-3

cdr3_aa: CSALAGVASYNEQFF
cdr3_nt: TGCAGCGCCTTAGCGGGAGTCGCCTCCTACAATGAGCAGTTCTTC
d_call: TRBD2
clone_size: few
v_call: TRBV29-1
j_call: TRBJ2-1

cdr3_aa: CASSTKWDWAGPQETQYF
cdr3_nt: TGTGCCAGCAGCACTAAGTGGGACTGGGCGGGCCCACAAGAGACCCAGTACTTC
d_call: NA
clone_size: NA
v_call: TRBV21-1
j_call: TRBJ2-5

cdr3_aa: CSARVGQASYEQYF
cdr3_nt: TGCAGTGCTAGAGTTGGACAGGCTTCCTACGAGCAGTACTTC
d_call: TRBD1
clone_size: NA
v_call: TRBV20-1
j_call: TRBJ2-7

cdr3_aa: CASSPTGLGGFF
cdr3_nt: TGTGCCAGCAGCCCCACGGGGCTCGGAGGTTTCTTT
d_call: NA
clone_size: many
v_call: TRBV11-1
j_call: TRBJ1-1

cdr3_aa: CASSLDWTVYEQYF
cdr3_nt: TGTGCCAGCAGCTTAGACTGGACCGTTTACGAGCAGTACTTC
d_call: NA
clone_size: many
v_call: TRBV7-2
j_call: TRBJ2-7

cdr3_aa: CASSQTEEQYF
cdr3_nt: TGTGCCAGCAGCCAAACTGAGGAGCAGTACTTC
d_call: NA
clone_size: NA
v_call: TRBV3-1
j_call: TRBJ2-5

cdr3_aa: CASESGTYNEQFF
cdr3_nt: TGTGCCAGCGAGAGCGGTACCTACAATGAGCAGTTCTTC
d_call: NA
clone_size: NA
v_call: TRBV28
j_call: TRBJ2-1

cdr3_aa: CASRHTGGNTEAFF
cdr3_nt: TGTGCCAGCAGACACACGGGGGGGAACACTGAAGCTTTCTTT
d_call: NA
clone_size: NA
v_call: TRBV7-9
j_call: TRBJ1-1

cdr3_aa: CASSERLTGTYEQYF
cdr3_nt: TGCGCCAGCAGCGAAAGACTGACAGGGACCTACGAGCAGTACTTC
d_call: TRBD1
clone_size: once
v_call: TRBV10-1
j_call: TRBJ2-7

cdr3_aa: CASSQGTTRDGETQYF
cdr3_nt: TGTGCCAGCAGCCAAGGGACTACCAGGGATGGAGAGACCCAGTACTTC
d_call: TRBD2
clone_size: NA
v_call: TRBV7-2
j_call: TRBJ2-5

cdr3_aa: CASSDTGTGGTTDTQYF
cdr3_nt: TGTGCCAGCAGCGATACCGGGACAGGGGGTACCACAGATACGCAGTATTTT
d_call: TRBD1
clone_size: NA
v_call: TRBV3-1
j_call: TRBJ2-3

cdr3_aa: CASSPLAVSSYEQYF
cdr3_nt: TGTGCCAGCAGCCCACTAGCGGTTAGCTCCTACGAGCAGTACTTC
d_call: TRBD2
clone_size: few
v_call: TRBV11-2
j_call: TRBJ2-7

cdr3_aa: CASSFDRTDYGYTF
cdr3_nt: TGTGCCAGCAGCTTTGACAGAACGGACTATGGCTACACCTTC
d_call: NA
clone_size: few
v_call: TRBV7-2
j_call: TRBJ1-2

cdr3_aa: CASSPVSGESYEQYF
cdr3_nt: TGCGCCAGCAGCCCGGTAAGCGGGGAATCCTACGAGCAGTACTTC
d_call: TRBD2
clone_size: NA
v_call: TRBV5-1
j_call: TRBJ2-7

cdr3_aa: CASSQTTTSDEQYF
cdr3_nt: TGTGCCAGCTCACAGACGACCACTTCCGACGAGCAGTACTTC
d_call: NA
clone_size: NA
v_call: TRBV18
j_call: TRBJ2-7

cdr3_aa: CASSQVLSDEQYF
cdr3_nt: TGCGCCAGCAGCCAAGTCCTCTCCGACGAGCAGTACTTC
d_call: NA
clone_size: NA
v_call: TRBV4-3
j_call: TRBJ2-7

cdr3_aa: CASSLDAGSNTGELFF
cdr3_nt: TGTGCCAGCAGCTTGGATGCGGGCTCGAACACCGGGGAGCTGTTTTTT
d_call: NA
clone_size: NA
v_call: TRBV5-4
j_call: TRBJ2-2